This entry concerns a single T cell receptor beta chain. Assay used: immunoSEQ multiplex PCR; TCRdb lists only in-frame clones, some missing. The data show roughly 170,000 clones, around 88% seen once. The record originates from a study of T cell responses to AZD1222 COVID-19 vaccine. The length of the CDR3 is 14 residues. V was clipped by 2 bases and J by 0 bases, with 6 bases between them. Germline loops: CDR1 SGHTA, CDR2 FQGTGA. V is TRBV7-3 and J is TRBJ2-3, with D perhaps TRBD1 (5 bases). The sequence came from an adult in good health. This material consisted of peripheral blood, taken on day 0 of AZD1222 vaccination. For the CDR3, the DNA is TGTGCCAGCAGCTTAGGACATAGCACAGATACGCAGTATTTT. It specifies CASSLGHSTDTQYF. The full variable domain, its missing parts supplied by reference TRBV7-3 and TRBJ2-3, is GAGVSQTPSNKVTEKGKYVELRCDPISGHTALYWYRQSLGQGPEFLIYFQGTGAADDSGLPNDRFFAVRPEGSVSTLKIQRTERGDSAVYLCASSLGHSTDTQYFGPGTRLTVL.